This T cell receptor (beta chain) was recorded in a study of patients and donors after allogeneic stem cell transplantation. TCRdb used MiXCR to reprocess the RT-PCR reads, holding one entry per CDR3 protein. This table holds around 23,000 distinct CDR3 sequences, around 30% found once. The germline V and J ends were trimmed by 0 bases and 5 bases, with 12 bases remaining between them. The germline V gene has CDR1 SGHRS and CDR2 YFSETQ. The CDR3 loop spans 15 amino acids. The specimen sequenced was blood, either unsorted or a sorted T cell fraction (not recorded which). The rearrangement uses TRBV5-1 and TRBJ2-1, with D unclear. This receptor was obtained from a human donor who was either an allogeneic HSCT recipient or a stem cell or donor lymphocyte infusion donor (not recorded which). It is not recorded whose cells these are; they may come from a transplant donor. The chain's CDR3 is CASSLALAMNNEQFF. DNA for the CDR3: TGCGCCAGCAGCTTGGCTTTAGCCATGAACAATGAGCAGTTCTTC.